This entry describes one T cell receptor beta chain. The CDR3 consists of 16 residues. V shed 2 bases, J shed 2 bases, and the junction held 7 bases outside the gene matches. Per germline, CDR1 GTSNPN and CDR2 SVGIG (reference sequence). This specimen belongs to a study of T cell changes during pregnancy in multiple sclerosis. Sequenced by immunoSEQ multiplex PCR; TCRdb stores in-frame clones only, minus some. The repertoire includes over 100,000 clones, 92% of them detected once, and more than 1.5% sits in the top ten. The rearrangement joins TRBV30 to TRBJ2-7; 12 nucleotides agree with TRBD1. The sequence derives from a female donor with multiple sclerosis, enrolled in a pregnancy study. The sequencing here drew on peripheral blood, taken in the third trimester of pregnancy. CDR3 residues: CAWSQPGQGAAYEQYF. The CDR3 DNA reads TGTGCCTGGAGTCAACCGGGACAGGGGGCGGCCTACGAGCAGTACTTC. Filled out from reference TRBV30 and TRBJ2-7, the complete variable domain reads SQTIHQWPATLVQPVGSPLSLECTVEGTSNPNLYWYRQAAGRGLQLLFYSVGIGQISSEVPQNLSASRPQDRQFILSSKKLLLSDSGFYLCAWSQPGQGAAYEQYFGPGTRLTVT.